This T cell receptor (beta chain) was identified during a study of OX40 agonist ivuxolimab in advanced cancers. For the study at large: An anti-OX40 (CD134) antibody with agonistic activity, ivuxolimab, was administered to patients.

Study-wide findings and caveats: Undetermined was the antigen specificity of the expanded peripheral T cells.

As concerns this clone: Antigen unknown.

Only in-frame clones appear in the TCRdb table, and some are missing; sequencing was by immunoSEQ multiplex PCR. Here the sample spans approximately 48,000 clones, roughly 89% being singletons. This CDR3 is built from 15 residues. In germline, CDR1 is MNHEY, CDR2 SMNVEV (reference sequence). Trimming removed 0 bases at V and 6 bases at J, with 15 bases between. The clonotype originates from an adult with an advanced solid tumor such as melanoma, head and neck, liver or kidney cancer. The rearrangement uses TRBV27 and TRBJ2-7; D remains ambiguous. This specimen was CD4+ or CD8+ T cells sorted from blood, taken in a trial of the OX40 agonist ivuxolimab. DNA for the CDR3: TGTGCCAGCAGTTTATCCCGGGCCCTTTGGGGCGAGCAGTACTTC. This codes for CASSLSRALWGEQYF.